The 4 T cell receptor beta chains in this list originate from one sample, sequenced in a study of cytomegalovirus exposure and HLA in healthy donors. Primers for the PCR totalled 60 Vbeta and 13 Jbeta. Measured with immunoSEQ multiplex PCR; TCRdb has only the in-frame clones, and not every one. The sample includes 100,000 to 120,000 clones, roughly 84% seen only once; the top ten take about 6.6%. Sequencing was carried out using PBMCs. The receptors originated from a young man in good health and CMV-seropositive.

The rearrangement joins TRBV5-1 to TRBJ1-2; tentative D call: TRBD1 (6 bases). This CDR3 spans 14 amino acids. Germline loops: CDR1 SGHRS, CDR2 YFSETQ. Trimming took off 0 bases at V and 8 bases at J, with 14 bases between the two ends. CDR3 sequence (DNA): TGCGCCAGCAGCTTGGACAGGGTTACGGGAGGCTACACCTTC. Its protein product is CASSLDRVTGGYTF.

This sequence joins TRBV7-2 and TRBJ1-6; D gene uncertain. CDR1 is SGHTA and CDR2 is FQGNSA in the germline V gene. The V end was cut by 0 bases, the J end by 4 bases, with 16 bases between. The CDR3 covers 18 residues. Here the CDR3 reads CASSLAPSGRTYNSPLHF. CDR3 sequence (DNA): TGTGCCAGCAGCTTAGCCCCCTCGGGCAGGACTTATAATTCACCCCTCCACTTT.

The chain links TRBV7-6 to TRBJ1-3; possible D gene TRBD1, 6 bases. The CDR3 has 14 amino acids. Trimming took 0 bases from V and 4 from J, leaving 7 bases between them. Germline CDR1 SGHVS, CDR2 FNYEAQ. The CDR3 coding sequence is TGTGCCAGCAGCTTAGCACAGGGAGGAAACACCATATATTTT. This encodes CASSLAQGGNTIYF.

The chain has TRBV6-1 and TRBJ1-2, with unresolved D. Germline assignment: CDR1 MNHNS and CDR2 SASEGT. The CDR3 has 11 residues. V was trimmed by 3 bases and J by 10 bases, leaving 9 bases between them. The CDR3 sequence is CASSEGVDYTF. CDR3 sequence (DNA): TGTGCCAGCAGTGAGGGCGTGGACTACACCTTC.